Described below is a single TCR beta chain sequence and its context. This sample is drawn from a study of shared clonotypes between healthy human individuals. The repertoire was sequenced with immunoSEQ multiplex PCR; TCRdb's copy has only in-frame clones and lacks some. The sample holds more than 400,000 clones, approximately 84% seen once. This CDR3 comprises 14 residues. The ends were cut back, 1 base at V and 3 bases at J, with 9 bases in the middle. In germline, CDR1 is SGHAT, CDR2 FQNNGV. This chain joins TRBV11-2 and TRBJ1-2; D possibly corresponds to TRBD1 (5 bases). The source material was PBMCs. This TCR was recovered from a woman in her thirties or forties in good health. Some clones in this sample may be carry-over from other donors' samples. CDR3 DNA sequence: TGTGCCAGCAGCTTAGCGCGGGGGGACTATGGCTACACCTTC. It specifies CASSLARGDYGYTF. Variable domain in full (rest from reference TRBV11-2 and TRBJ1-2): EAGVAQSPRYKIIEKRQSVAFWCNPISGHATLYWYQQILGQGPKLLIQFQNNGVVDDSQLPKDRFSAERLKGVDSTLKIQPAKLEDSAVYLCASSLARGDYGYTFGSGTRLTVV.